Presented here are 25 T cell receptor beta chains from one specimen sequenced in a study of beta chain features in type 1 diabetes. The study's findings and limits: Moderate but significant shortening of TCRB CDR3s was recorded in all four CD4+ subsets from Type 1 diabetes patients.

All of the isolated RNA was reverse transcribed, so expressed TCRB transcripts were sequenced. TCRdb keeps only in-frame clones here, not all; method: immunoSEQ multiplex PCR. This sample has over 200,000 clones, with approximately 10% found just once. These receptors are not linked to any known antigen. The sample was naive CD4+ T cells from blood. All receptors come from a man aged 25 to 45 with type 1 diabetes.

V and J are TRBV2 and TRBJ2-6, with D uncertain. The V and J ends lost 5 bases and 7 bases respectively, with 6 bases between them. Germline V gene lookup returns CDR1 SNHLY and CDR2 FYNNEI. The CDR3 consists of 12 residues. CDR3 sequence reads: CASSSPANVLTF. As DNA, the CDR3 is TGTGCCAGCAGTTCCCCTGCCAACGTCCTGACTTTC.

This chain uses TRBV13 with TRBJ1-6; D gene uncertain. The germline V gene has CDR1 PRHDT and CDR2 FYEKMQ (reference sequence). Trimming removed 5 bases from V and 4 bases from J, with 9 bases in between. The CDR3 has 14 amino acids. The CDR3 DNA is TGTGCCAGCAGCCTCGGGATTTATAATTCACCCCTCCACTTT. Residues: CASSLGIYNSPLHF.

This clone turned up a few times. The chain links TRBV4-3 to TRBJ1-2; maybe TRBD1 (6 bases). The ends were cut back, 0 bases at V and 8 bases at J, with 16 bases in the middle. Germline lookup yields CDR1 LGHNA and CDR2 YSLEER. The CDR3 has 15 amino acids. The CDR3 DNA sequence: TGCGCCAGCAGCCAAGAGAGGGGCAGGGGAACCGGCTACACCTTC. Translated, it gives CASSQERGRGTGYTF.

The table lists this clone with a few counts. J is TRBJ1-1 and V is TRBV5-1; D gene ambiguous. The germline V gene encodes CDR1 SGHRS and CDR2 YFSETQ. The CDR3 covers 12 residues. The ends were cut back, 0 bases at V and 5 bases at J, with 5 bases in the middle. The CDR3 protein is CASSLGRTEAFF. CDR3 nucleotide sequence: TGCGCCAGCAGCTTGGGCAGGACTGAAGCTTTCTTT.

CDR3 coding DNA: TGTGCCAGCAGCGTAGGGAGCGATAGCAATCAGCCCCAGCATTTT. Protein: CASSVGSDSNQPQHF. The chain joins TRBV9 to TRBJ1-5, with D hard to call. Trimming shortened V by 0 bases and J by 0 bases, and 7 bases separated the two germline ends. This CDR3 spans 15 amino acids. Germline V CDR1 and CDR2: SGDLS, YYNGEE.

This clone occurred a few times. The chain has TRBV29-1 and TRBJ2-3; TRBD1 agrees at 7 bases. The V gene's germline CDR1 is SQVTM and CDR2 ANQGSEA. The junction had 5 bases not matched to a gene; V was cut back by 7 bases and J by 4 bases. The CDR3 runs to 12 residues. The CDR3 DNA follows: TGCAGCGAGGGACAGACCTCAGATACGCAGTATTTT. This encodes CSEGQTSDTQYF.

The chain employs TRBV7-9 and TRBJ2-3; perhaps TRBD2 as D (6 bases). V lost 5 bases and J 0 bases, leaving 15 bases between the germline ends. The germline CDR1 and CDR2 sequences are SEHNR and FQNEAQ (reference sequence). There are 16 residues in the CDR3. The CDR3 region has the DNA TGTGCCAGCAGCCCTCGTAGTAGCGGAAGCACAGATACGCAGTATTTT. It codes for CASSPRSSGSTDTQYF. Filled out from reference TRBV7-9 and TRBJ2-3, the complete variable domain reads DTGVSQNPRHKITKRGQNVTFRCDPISEHNRLYWYRQTLGQGPEFLTYFQNEAQLEKSRLLSDRFSAERPKGSFSTLEIQRTEQGDSAMYLCASSPRSSGSTDTQYFGPGTRLTVL.

This clone appeared a few times. The rearrangement joins TRBV9 to TRBJ1-3, with D perhaps TRBD1 (5 bases). Trimming shortened V by 0 bases and J by 0 bases, and 10 bases separated the two germline ends. The germline gives CDR1 SGDLS, CDR2 YYNGEE. This CDR3 is built from 16 residues. CDR3 sequence (DNA): TGTGCCAGCAGCGTAGGGGGCAGGGACTCTGGAAACACCATATATTTT. Its translation: CASSVGGRDSGNTIYF.

The V call is TRBV6-6, the J call TRBJ2-5; a possible D gene is TRBD2 (6 bases). This CDR3 spans 14 amino acids. Germline V gene lookup returns CDR1 MNHNY and CDR2 SVGAGI (reference sequence). V lost 6 bases and J lost 5, with 16 bases in between. Here the CDR3 DNA reads TGTGCCAGCAGACCGACGGCGGGGCGGGAGACCCAGTACTTC. It specifies CASRPTAGRETQYF.

This chain uses TRBV19 with TRBJ1-1; D may be TRBD1 (6 bases). CDR1 is LNHDA and CDR2 is SQIVND in the germline V gene (reference sequence). The CDR3 loop spans 12 amino acids. V was shortened by 4 bases and J by 11 bases, with 14 bases between the two germline ends. Written as DNA, the CDR3 is TGTGCCAGTAGTAGACAGGAACAGAGGGCTTTCTTT. Translating it yields CASSRQEQRAFF.

The V gene is TRBV5-1, the J gene TRBJ2-5, with D perhaps TRBD1 (5 bases). Trimming took 4 bases from V and 1 from J, leaving 8 bases between them. The CDR3 loop spans 13 amino acids. Germline V lookup: CDR1 SGHRS, CDR2 YFSETQ. The CDR3 reads CASSPTAQETQYF. The CDR3 nucleotides are TGCGCCAGCAGCCCGACAGCCCAAGAGACCCAGTACTTC.

In this sample, this clone turned up a few times. V and J are TRBV9 and TRBJ2-6; 14 bases align to TRBD2. There are 21 residues in the CDR3. Germline CDR1 SGDLS, CDR2 YYNGEE. Trimming at V came to 2 bases and at J to 0 bases, leaving 10 bases not matched to a gene. The CDR3 DNA reads TGTGCCAGCAGCGTTACCGGGACTAGCGGGGGTGTAAACTCTGGGGCCAACGTCCTGACTTTC. Amino acids: CASSVTGTSGGVNSGANVLTF.

V and J are TRBV7-8 and TRBJ2-1; the match to TRBD2 covers 12 bases. This CDR3 spans 17 amino acids. CDR1 SGHVS and CDR2 FQNEAQ come from the germline V gene. Unmatched junction bases numbered 5, after V lost 1 base and J lost 4 bases. CDR3 loop: CASSLGLAGGIYNEQFF. CDR3 nucleotide sequence: TGTGCCAGCAGCTTAGGTCTAGCGGGGGGGATTTACAATGAGCAGTTCTTC.

The J gene is TRBJ1-6, the V gene TRBV5-4, with D unresolved. This CDR3 is 13 amino acids long. Germline CDR1 reads SGHNT; CDR2 reads YYREEE (reference sequence). Between the trimmed V and J ends, which lost 0 bases and 14 bases, there was a span of 12 bases. The CDR3 sequence: CASSLEPHGALHF. CDR3 in DNA: TGTGCCAGCAGCTTGGAACCACACGGGGCCCTCCACTTT.

This chain links TRBV15 with TRBJ1-5; TRBD1 matches at 10 bases. The CDR3 spans 14 residues. Germline lookup yields CDR1 LNHNV and CDR2 YYDKDF (reference sequence). V dropped 4 bases and J dropped 4; count of bases not matched to a gene: 1. CDR3 region: CATSTGQGNQPQHF. The CDR3 DNA reads TGTGCCACCAGCACGGGACAGGGGAATCAGCCCCAGCATTTT.

This clone turned up a few times. CDR3 nucleotide sequence: TGTGCCAGCAGACCCGACATCGGAGGGTGGAACGAGCAGTACTTC. Its translation: CASRPDIGGWNEQYF. J is TRBJ2-7 and V is TRBV5-4; TRBD2 might be the D (6 bases). Germline CDR1 SGHNT, CDR2 YYREEE (reference sequence). V gave up 5 bases and J gave up 5 bases, with 20 bases separating them. CDR3 length: 15 residues.

Only a few counts were recorded for this clone. CDR3 region: CASSLRSRVTQYF. The CDR3 DNA reads as TGTGCCAGCAGCTTGCGGTCCAGGGTAACGCAGTATTTT. The chain recombines TRBV5-6 with TRBJ2-3, with a weak D call TRBD1 (5 bases). Trimming removed 1 base from V and 9 bases from J, with 12 bases in between. The length of the CDR3 is 13 residues. CDR1 and CDR2 from the germline V gene are SGHDT and YYEEEE.

As to this clone: The identical CDR3 is also encoded by other nucleotide sequences in the sample. This chain connects TRBV9 to TRBJ2-5, with D uncertain. With 0 bases removed from V and 3 bases from J, the gap between germline ends came to 6 bases. Per the germline V gene, CDR1 is SGDLS and CDR2 is YYNGEE. The CDR3 covers 13 residues. The CDR3 bases are TGTGCCAGCAGCGTAGGACAAAAAGAGACCCAGTACTTC. It is translated as CASSVGQKETQYF.

The chain joins TRBV7-2 to TRBJ1-1; TRBD1 matches 8 bases. CDR3 size: 13 residues. The germline CDR1 and CDR2 sequences are SGHTA and FQGNSA. J gave up 4 bases and V 7 bases, and 5 bases lay outside the gene matches. CDR3 nucleotides: TGTGCCAGCACCGTCACAGGGGGCACTGAAGCTTTCTTT. Its protein is CASTVTGGTEAFF.

The table lists this clone with a few counts. This rearrangement joins TRBV5-6 to TRBJ1-1; no clear D gene. The germline V and J ends were trimmed by 4 bases and 5 bases, with 12 bases remaining between them. This CDR3 comprises 13 residues. Looked up from germline, CDR1 is SGHDT and CDR2 is YYEEEE. In DNA, the CDR3 is TGTGCCAGCAGCACCGATCCGGGGACTGAAGCTTTCTTT. Encoded protein: CASSTDPGTEAFF.

The chain couples TRBV11-2 to TRBJ1-4; 9 nucleotides align to TRBD1. The germline V gene has CDR1 SGHAT and CDR2 FQNNGV. With 4 bases clipped from V and 8 bases from J, the junction kept 8 bases outside the gene matches. This CDR3 is 15 amino acids long. CDR3 DNA sequence: TGTGCCAGCAGCTCCCACAGGGGGCAAGCAGAAAAACTGTTTTTT. Amino acids: CASSSHRGQAEKLFF.

This clone was seen a few times. This chain joins TRBV5-1 and TRBJ2-7; D possibly corresponds to TRBD1 (6 bases). CDR3 length: 13 residues. Trimming took off 4 bases at V and 7 bases at J, with 15 bases between the two ends. The germline gives CDR1 SGHRS, CDR2 YFSETQ. In DNA form, the CDR3 reads TGCGCCAGCAGCCCTCAAACAGGGAATGAGCAGTACTTC. Translated, it gives CASSPQTGNEQYF.

This clone was counted between two and nine times. This chain connects TRBV6-5 to TRBJ2-3, with 9 nucleotides matching TRBD1. The J segment lost 3 bases and the V segment lost 6 bases, leaving 4 bases of the junction unmatched. Germline lookup yields CDR1 MNHEY and CDR2 SVGAGI. The CDR3 length is 14 residues. The chain's CDR3 is CASRDRGDTDTQYF. Written as DNA, the CDR3 is TGTGCCAGCAGGGACAGGGGCGATACAGATACGCAGTATTTT.

The V and J genes are TRBV30 and TRBJ2-5; no reliable D call. This CDR3 has 12 amino acids. Germline CDR1 is GTSNPN and CDR2 is SVGIG (reference sequence). Trimming removed 8 bases from V and 7 bases from J, with 17 bases in between. The CDR3 sequence is CALSSPGGTQYF. The CDR3 DNA sequence: TGTGCCCTATCTTCTCCGGGTGGGACCCAGTACTTC.

The gene calls are TRBV5-1 and TRBJ1-2; unclear D gene. This CDR3 comprises 13 residues. Germline V gives CDR1 SGHRS, CDR2 YFSETQ. V was clipped by 0 bases and J by 0 bases, with 3 bases between them. The CDR3 coding sequence is TGCGCCAGCAGCTTGGGTACTAACTATGGCTACACCTTC. Protein product: CASSLGTNYGYTF. The full variable domain, rest sourced from reference TRBV5-1 and TRBJ1-2, is KAGVTQTPRYLIKTRGQQVTLSCSPISGHRSVSWYQQTPGQGLQFLFEYFSETQRNKGNFPGRFSGRQFSNSRSEMNVSTLELGDSALYLCASSLGTNYGYTFGSGTRLTVV.